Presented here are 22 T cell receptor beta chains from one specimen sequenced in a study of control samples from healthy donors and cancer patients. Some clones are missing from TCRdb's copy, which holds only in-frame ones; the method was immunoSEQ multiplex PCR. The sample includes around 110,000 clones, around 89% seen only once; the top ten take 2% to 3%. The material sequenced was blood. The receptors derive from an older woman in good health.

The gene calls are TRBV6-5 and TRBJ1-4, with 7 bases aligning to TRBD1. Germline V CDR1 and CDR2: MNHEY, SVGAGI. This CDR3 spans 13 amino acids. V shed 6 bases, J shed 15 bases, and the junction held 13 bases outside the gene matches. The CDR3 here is CASSRTGGGMMFF. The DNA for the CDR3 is TGTGCCAGCAGCCGGACAGGTGGGGGGATGATGTTTTTT.

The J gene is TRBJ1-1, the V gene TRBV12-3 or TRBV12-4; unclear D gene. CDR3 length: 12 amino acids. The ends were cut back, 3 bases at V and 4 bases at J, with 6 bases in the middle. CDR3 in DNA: TGTGCCAGCAGTTTTTCCATCACTGAAGCTTTCTTT. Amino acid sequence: CASSFSITEAFF.

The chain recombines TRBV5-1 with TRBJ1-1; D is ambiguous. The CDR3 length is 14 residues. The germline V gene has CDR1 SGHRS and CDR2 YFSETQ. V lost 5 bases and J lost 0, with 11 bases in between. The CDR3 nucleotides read TGCGCCAGCAGTCGGGATATCATGAACACTGAAGCTTTCTTT. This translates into CASSRDIMNTEAFF.

CDR3 coding DNA: TGTGCCAGCAGCTTAGCGATGGCCAGGGAGACCCAGTACTTC. The encoded protein is CASSLAMARETQYF. This chain joins TRBV7-9 and TRBJ2-5, with D unresolved. The V and J ends lost 0 bases and 5 bases respectively, with 10 bases between them. CDR1 SEHNR and CDR2 FQNEAQ come from the germline V gene (reference sequence). The CDR3 contains 14 residues.

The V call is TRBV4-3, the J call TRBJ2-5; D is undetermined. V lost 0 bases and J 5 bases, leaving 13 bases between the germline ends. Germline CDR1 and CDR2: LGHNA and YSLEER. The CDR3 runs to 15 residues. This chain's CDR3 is CASSQDSWAEETQYF. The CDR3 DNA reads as TGCGCCAGCAGCCAAGATAGTTGGGCTGAGGAGACCCAGTACTTC.

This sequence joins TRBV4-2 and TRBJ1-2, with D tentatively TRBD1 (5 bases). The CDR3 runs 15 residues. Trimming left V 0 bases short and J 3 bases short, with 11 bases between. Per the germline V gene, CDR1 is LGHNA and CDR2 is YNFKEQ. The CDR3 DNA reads TGTGCCAGCAGCCAAGATTGGGGAGGGGACTATGGCTACACCTTC. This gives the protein CASSQDWGGDYGYTF.

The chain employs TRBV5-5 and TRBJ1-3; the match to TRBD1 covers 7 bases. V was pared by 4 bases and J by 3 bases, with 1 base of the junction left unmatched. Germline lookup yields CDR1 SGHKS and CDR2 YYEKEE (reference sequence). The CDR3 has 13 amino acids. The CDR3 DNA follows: TGTGCCAGCAGCCGGGACAGTGGAAACACCATATATTTT. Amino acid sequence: CASSRDSGNTIYF. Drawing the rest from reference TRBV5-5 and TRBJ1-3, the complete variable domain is DAGVTQSPTHLIKTRGQQVTLRCSPISGHKSVSWYQQVLGQGPQFIFQYYEKEERGRGNFPDRFSARQFPNYSSELNVNALLLGDSALYLCASSRDSGNTIYFGEGSWLTVV.

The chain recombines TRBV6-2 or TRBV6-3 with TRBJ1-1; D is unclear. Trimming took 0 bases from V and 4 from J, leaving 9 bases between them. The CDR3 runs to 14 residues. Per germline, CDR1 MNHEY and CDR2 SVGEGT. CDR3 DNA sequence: TGTGCCAGCAGTTACTCCAACCTTGGCACTGAAGCTTTCTTT. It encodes CASSYSNLGTEAFF.

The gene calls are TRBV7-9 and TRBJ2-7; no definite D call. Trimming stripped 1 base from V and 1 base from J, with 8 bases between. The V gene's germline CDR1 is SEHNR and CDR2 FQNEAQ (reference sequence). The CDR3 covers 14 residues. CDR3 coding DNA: TGTGCCAGCAGCTTAGAATACGGGTCCTACGAGCAGTACTTC. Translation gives CASSLEYGSYEQYF.

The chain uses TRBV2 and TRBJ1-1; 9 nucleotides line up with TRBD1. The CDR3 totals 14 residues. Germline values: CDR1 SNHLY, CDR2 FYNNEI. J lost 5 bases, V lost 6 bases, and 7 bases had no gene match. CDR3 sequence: CASSLTGGATEAFF. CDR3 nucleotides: TGTGCCAGCAGCCTCACAGGGGGCGCGACTGAAGCTTTCTTT. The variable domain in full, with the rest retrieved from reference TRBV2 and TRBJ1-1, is EPEVTQTPSHQVTQMGQEVILRCVPISNHLYFYWYRQILGQKVEFLVSFYNNEISEKSEIFDDQFSVERPDGSNFTLKIRSTKLEDSAMYFCASSLTGGATEAFFGQGTRLTVV.

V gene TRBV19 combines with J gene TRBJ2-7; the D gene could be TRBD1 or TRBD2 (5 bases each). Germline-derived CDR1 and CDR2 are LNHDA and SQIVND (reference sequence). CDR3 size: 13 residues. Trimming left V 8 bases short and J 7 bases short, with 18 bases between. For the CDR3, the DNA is TGTGCCAGTGAGCTCGCAGGGACGGAAGAGCAGTACTTC. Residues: CASELAGTEEQYF.

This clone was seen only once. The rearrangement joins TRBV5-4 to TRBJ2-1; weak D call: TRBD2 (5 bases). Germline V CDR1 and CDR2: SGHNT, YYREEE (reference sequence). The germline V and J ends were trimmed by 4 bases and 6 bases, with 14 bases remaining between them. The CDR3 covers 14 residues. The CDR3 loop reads CASSDPSGSNEQFF. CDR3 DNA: TGTGCCAGCAGCGACCCGTCGGGGAGCAATGAGCAGTTCTTC.

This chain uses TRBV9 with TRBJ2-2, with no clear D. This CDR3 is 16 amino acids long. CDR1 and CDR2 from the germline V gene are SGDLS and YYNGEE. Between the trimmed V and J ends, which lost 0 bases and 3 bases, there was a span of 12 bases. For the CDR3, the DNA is TGTGCCAGCAGCGTAGGCACCTTACTATACACCGGGGAGCTGTTTTTT. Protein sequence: CASSVGTLLYTGELFF.

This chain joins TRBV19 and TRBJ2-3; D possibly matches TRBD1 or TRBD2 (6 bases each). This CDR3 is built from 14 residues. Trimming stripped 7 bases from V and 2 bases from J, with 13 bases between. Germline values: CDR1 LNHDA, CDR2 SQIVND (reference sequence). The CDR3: CASTVGGSTDTQYF. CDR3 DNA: TGTGCCAGTACCGTAGGGGGGTCCACAGATACGCAGTATTTT.

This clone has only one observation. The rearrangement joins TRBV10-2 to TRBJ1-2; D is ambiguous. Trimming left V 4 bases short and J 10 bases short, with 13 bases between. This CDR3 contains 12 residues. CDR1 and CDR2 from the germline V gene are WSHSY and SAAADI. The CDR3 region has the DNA TGCGCCAGCAGTGCCGGCGGGGAAGTCTACACCTTC. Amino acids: CASSAGGEVYTF.

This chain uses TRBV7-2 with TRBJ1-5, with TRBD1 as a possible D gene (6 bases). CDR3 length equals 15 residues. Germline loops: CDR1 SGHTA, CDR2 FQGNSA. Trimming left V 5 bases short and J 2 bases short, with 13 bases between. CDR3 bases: TGTGCCAGCAGCAAACAGGGCGATGGCAATCAGCCCCAGCATTTT. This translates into CASSKQGDGNQPQHF. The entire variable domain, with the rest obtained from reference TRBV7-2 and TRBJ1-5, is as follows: GAGVSQSPSNKVTEKGKDVELRCDPISGHTALYWYRQSLGQGLEFLIYFQGNSAPDKSGLPSDRFSAERTGGSVSTLTIQRTQQEDSAVYLCASSKQGDGNQPQHFGDGTRLSIL.

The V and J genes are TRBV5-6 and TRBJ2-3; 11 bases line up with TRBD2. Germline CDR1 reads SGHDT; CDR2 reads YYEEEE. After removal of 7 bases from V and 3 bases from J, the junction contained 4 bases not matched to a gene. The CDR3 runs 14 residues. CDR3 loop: CASERTSGTDTQYF. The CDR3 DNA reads TGTGCCAGCGAACGGACTAGCGGGACAGATACGCAGTATTTT.

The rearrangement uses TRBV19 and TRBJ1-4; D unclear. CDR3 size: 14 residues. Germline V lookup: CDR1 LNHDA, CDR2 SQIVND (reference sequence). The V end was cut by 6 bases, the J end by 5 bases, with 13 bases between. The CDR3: CASRSGERNEKLFF. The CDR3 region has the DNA TGTGCCAGTAGGTCGGGTGAGAGAAATGAAAAACTGTTTTTT.

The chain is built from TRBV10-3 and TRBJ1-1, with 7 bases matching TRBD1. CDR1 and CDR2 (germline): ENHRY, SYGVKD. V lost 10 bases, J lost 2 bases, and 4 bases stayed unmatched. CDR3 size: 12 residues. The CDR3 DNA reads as TGTGCCACCAGGGGGACCAACACTGAAGCTTTCTTT. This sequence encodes CATRGTNTEAFF.

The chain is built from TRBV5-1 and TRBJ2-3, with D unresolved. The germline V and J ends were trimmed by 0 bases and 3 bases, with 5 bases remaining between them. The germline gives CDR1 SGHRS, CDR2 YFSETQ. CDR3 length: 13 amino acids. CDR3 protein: CASSLAGTDTQYF. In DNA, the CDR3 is TGCGCCAGCAGCTTGGCAGGAACAGATACGCAGTATTTT.

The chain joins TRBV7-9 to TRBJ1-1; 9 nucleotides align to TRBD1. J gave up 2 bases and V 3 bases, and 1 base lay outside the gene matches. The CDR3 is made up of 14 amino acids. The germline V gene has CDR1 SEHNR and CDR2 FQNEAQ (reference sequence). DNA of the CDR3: TGTGCCAGCAGCTTGACAGGGGGTAACACTGAAGCTTTCTTT. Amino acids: CASSLTGGNTEAFF.

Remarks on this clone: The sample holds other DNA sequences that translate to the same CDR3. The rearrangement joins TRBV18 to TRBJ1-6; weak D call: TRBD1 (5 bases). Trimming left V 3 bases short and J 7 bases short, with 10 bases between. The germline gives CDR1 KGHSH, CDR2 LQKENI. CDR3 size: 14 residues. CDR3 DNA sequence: TGTGCCAGCTCACCGGGGGTTGCGAATTCACCCCTCCACTTT. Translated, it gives CASSPGVANSPLHF.